The 19 T cell receptor beta chains presented below share a single source sample, sequenced in a study of shared clonotypes between healthy human individuals. Assay used: immunoSEQ multiplex PCR; TCRdb lists only in-frame clones, some missing. The sample shows 1.5 million to 2.5 million clones, about 95% of them seen only once. Positive CCR7 selection of CD45RO-negative cells yielded the naive CD8 cells, and terminally differentiated effector memory CD45RA+ cells were excluded. Sequenced sample: naive CD8+ T cells sorted from blood. Every receptor here comes from a man between 18 and 35 years old in good health.

CDR3 DNA: TGTGCCAGCAGCCTCGACAGGGGATGGGGCTATGGCTACACCTTC. The encoded protein is CASSLDRGWGYGYTF. This chain joins TRBV7-2 and TRBJ1-2; 8 bases map to TRBD1. Germline V gene sequence: CDR1 SGHTA, CDR2 FQGNSA. The CDR3 consists of 15 residues. V was pared by 5 bases and J by 4 bases, with 9 bases of the junction left unmatched.

The rearrangement joins TRBV5-5 to TRBJ2-1; the D is unclear. V was shortened by 2 bases and J by 9 bases, with 15 bases between the two germline ends. CDR3 length: 14 residues. Germline V gene sequence: CDR1 SGHKS, CDR2 YYEKEE (reference sequence). The CDR3 DNA reads TGTGCCAGCAGCTTCTACACTGGGTCAGGTGAGCAGTTCTTC. Translation gives CASSFYTGSGEQFF. Based on the CDR3 plus reference TRBV5-5 and TRBJ2-1, the full variable domain is DAGVTQSPTHLIKTRGQQVTLRCSPISGHKSVSWYQQVLGQGPQFIFQYYEKEERGRGNFPDRFSARQFPNYSSELNVNALLLGDSALYLCASSFYTGSGEQFFGPGTRLTVL.

The gene calls are TRBV5-1 and TRBJ2-7; TRBD1 aligns across 7 bases. V was pared by 1 base and J by 0 bases, with 7 bases of the junction left unmatched. In germline, CDR1 is SGHRS, CDR2 YFSETQ. The CDR3 is 16 residues long. CDR3 sequence reads: CASSLRGQETSYEQYF. In DNA, the CDR3 is TGCGCCAGCAGCTTGCGCGGACAGGAGACCTCCTACGAGCAGTACTTC.

The chain links TRBV21-1 to TRBJ2-5. TRBV21-1 is flagged as a pseudogene. This CDR3 is built from 14 residues. CDR3 bases: TGTGCCAGCAGCGATGACCCGTCGCAGGAGACCCAGTACTTC. It translates to CASSDDPSQETQYF.

This clone was counted a single time. The gene calls are TRBV6-5 and TRBJ2-7; 8 bases agree with TRBD1. V shed 6 bases, J shed 3 bases, and the junction held 7 bases outside the gene matches. Germline loops: CDR1 MNHEY, CDR2 SVGAGI. CDR3 length: 14 residues. The CDR3 is CASSTGGINYEQYF. The CDR3 coding sequence is TGTGCCAGCAGCACAGGGGGGATAAACTACGAGCAGTACTTC.

This chain connects TRBV21-1 to TRBJ2-2; TRBD2 is the table's D call and was not checked against the DNA. TRBV21-1 is labeled a pseudogene. The CDR3 contains 18 residues. The CDR3 loop is CASSDRGDSGSNTGELFF. For the CDR3, the DNA is TGTGCCAGCTCCGACCGAGGAGATAGCGGGAGCAACACCGGGGAGCTGTTTTTT.

The chain has TRBV10-3 and TRBJ2-7; no firm D call. The V gene's germline CDR1 is ENHRY and CDR2 SYGVKD. Trimming left V 3 bases short and J 5 bases short, with 8 bases between. This CDR3 is 12 amino acids long. The DNA of the CDR3 is TGTGCCATCAGTGATGATGGAGACGAGCAGTACTTC. Translation gives CAISDDGDEQYF.

V gene TRBV29-1 combines with J gene TRBJ2-5, with 15 bases matching TRBD2. The CDR3 runs to 17 residues. Germline CDR1 reads SQVTM; CDR2 reads ANQGSEA. Trimming at V came to 6 bases and at J to 2 bases, leaving 10 bases not matched to a gene. The CDR3 coding sequence is TGCAGCGTGACCGGGACTAGCGGGGGGATACAGCAAGAGACCCAGTACTTC. As protein: CSVTGTSGGIQQETQYF.

This rearrangement joins TRBV28 to TRBJ2-2; 7 bases match TRBD2. The CDR3 has 16 amino acids. Trimming cost V 5 bases and J 7 bases; bases outside gene matches: 13. CDR1 is MDHEN and CDR2 is SYDVKM in the germline V gene. For the CDR3, the DNA is TGTGCCAGCAGTCCCCTTCATACTAGCGTGGGCGGGGAGCTGTTTTTT. This translates into CASSPLHTSVGGELFF.

This rearrangement joins TRBV28 to TRBJ2-7; a possible D gene is TRBD2 (6 bases). CDR3 length equals 13 residues. Germline V gene sequence: CDR1 MDHEN, CDR2 SYDVKM. V dropped 3 bases and J dropped 9 bases, with 15 bases sitting between them. CDR3 sequence reads: CASSLGGLTGQYF. In nucleotides, the CDR3 is TGTGCCAGCAGTTTGGGGGGACTGACCGGGCAGTACTTC.

This rearrangement joins TRBV11-2 to TRBJ2-1; a possible D gene is TRBD2 (5 bases). Trimming removed 5 bases from V and 4 bases from J, with 12 bases in between. The germline CDR1 and CDR2 sequences are SGHAT and FQNNGV. The CDR3 spans 14 residues. CDR3 region: CASSHVGSYNEQFF. CDR3 nucleotide sequence: TGTGCCAGCAGCCACGTAGGGAGTTACAATGAGCAGTTCTTC.

This rearrangement joins TRBV7-9 to TRBJ2-7; D is perhaps TRBD2 (6 bases). Germline CDR1 SEHNR, CDR2 FQNEAQ (reference sequence). The CDR3 totals 14 residues. Trimming took 7 bases from V and 2 from J, leaving 15 bases between them. For the CDR3, the DNA is TGTGCCAGCACACACGCGGGACTCACCTACGAGCAGTACTTC. Its protein product is CASTHAGLTYEQYF. Full variable domain (remainder filled in from reference TRBV7-9 and TRBJ2-7): DTGVSQNPRHKITKRGQNVTFRCDPISEHNRLYWYRQTLGQGPEFLTYFQNEAQLEKSRLLSDRFSAERPKGSFSTLEIQRTEQGDSAMYLCASTHAGLTYEQYFGPGTRLTVT.

The chain carries TRBV29-1 and TRBJ2-5; 7 bases are a match to TRBD2. CDR1 and CDR2 (germline): SQVTM, ANQGSEA. The V and J ends lost 3 bases and 5 bases, in that order; junction bases with no gene match: 6. The CDR3 has 13 amino acids. CDR3 residues: CSVEGEGGETQYF. The DNA of the CDR3 is TGCAGCGTTGAGGGGGAGGGCGGGGAGACCCAGTACTTC.

The chain has TRBV10-3 and TRBJ2-5, with a possible D match to TRBD2 (5 bases). CDR3 size: 11 residues. Germline CDR1 is ENHRY and CDR2 is SYGVKD. V gave up 8 bases and J gave up 5 bases, with 9 bases separating them. The CDR3 DNA is TGTGCCATCGGAAGGGAGGAGACCCAGTACTTC. This codes for CAIGREETQYF.

Details on this clone: Within the sample, other DNA sequences also encode this same CDR3. The CDR3 nucleotides read TGTGCCAGCAGCGTAGGGGGAGGGCCCGACAATGAGCAGTTCTTC. Translating gives CASSVGGGPDNEQFF. The V gene is TRBV9, the J gene TRBJ2-1, with 7 bases identical to TRBD2. The CDR3 has 15 residues. CDR1 is SGDLS and CDR2 is YYNGEE in the germline V gene. After removal of 0 bases from V and 5 bases from J, the junction contained 5 bases not matched to a gene.

CDR3 DNA: TGTGCCATCAGTGATAAGGGACTAGCGGGAGTTCAGGAGCTGTTTTTT. Its translation is CAISDKGLAGVQELFF. The genes are TRBV10-3 and TRBJ2-2; 14 positions match TRBD2. Looked up from germline, CDR1 is ENHRY and CDR2 is SYGVKD. The CDR3 is made up of 16 amino acids. With 3 bases clipped from V and 10 bases from J, the junction kept 7 bases outside the gene matches.

The chain links TRBV19 to TRBJ2-7; D unclear. The CDR3 extends over 15 amino acids. V shed 1 base and J shed 3 bases, with 13 bases lying between them. Germline V gene data show CDR1 as LNHDA and CDR2 as SQIVND (reference sequence). CDR3 bases: TGTGCCAGTAGTATAGCGGTAGCAATCGGCTACGAGCAGTACTTC. Its translation is CASSIAVAIGYEQYF.

V usage is TRBV7-6 and J usage is TRBJ2-1; D call uncertain. The CDR3 sequence is 12 residues long. Germline-derived CDR1 and CDR2 are SGHVS and FNYEAQ. Between the trimmed V and J ends, which lost 1 base and 3 bases, there was a span of 1 base. CDR3 nucleotide sequence: TGTGCCAGCAGCTTAGACTACAATGAGCAGTTCTTC. This codes for CASSLDYNEQFF.

The chain carries TRBV11-2 and TRBJ1-2, with a possible D match to TRBD1 (5 bases). The CDR3 runs to 15 residues. V gave up 1 base and J gave up 4 bases, with 13 bases separating them. Germline V gene sequence: CDR1 SGHAT, CDR2 FQNNGV. The CDR3 is CASSLAGREGYGYTF. For the CDR3, the DNA is TGTGCCAGCAGCTTAGCGGGCAGGGAGGGCTATGGCTACACCTTC.